Below, 6 T cell receptor beta chains from the same sample are listed, as sequenced in a study of cytomegalovirus exposure and HLA in healthy donors. PCR employed 60 Vbeta and 13 Jbeta primers. Data came from immunoSEQ multiplex PCR; TCRdb stores just in-frame clones and leaves some out. The sample has roughly 100,000 clones, 77% seen once. Sequenced material: PBMCs. All receptors derive from a woman between 40 and 55 years old in good health and CMV-seropositive.

The chain combines TRBV27 with TRBJ2-5; D might be TRBD1 (5 bases). The V gene lost 2 bases and the J gene lost 5 bases, with 9 bases spanning the gap. Germline V lookup: CDR1 MNHEY, CDR2 SMNVEV (reference sequence). This CDR3 region has 13 residues. The CDR3, as DNA: TGTGCCAGCAGTTTAAGGCGACAGGAGACCCAGTACTTC. Residues: CASSLRRQETQYF.

The chain is built from TRBV5-1 and TRBJ2-3; no firm D call. Germline CDR1 reads SGHRS; CDR2 reads YFSETQ. This CDR3 has 15 amino acids. V was clipped by 4 bases and J by 4 bases, with 16 bases between them. CDR3 region: CASSSLRGGADTQYF. CDR3 DNA sequence: TGCGCCAGCAGCAGCCTTCGTGGCGGCGCAGATACGCAGTATTTT.

This chain joins TRBV11-2 and TRBJ2-1; tentative D call: TRBD2 (6 bases). Trimming removed 5 bases from V and 1 base from J, with 18 bases in between. CDR1 and CDR2 (germline): SGHAT, FQNNGV. The CDR3 covers 17 residues. CDR3 nucleotides: TGTGCCAGCAGCCCCTCGGCCAGTCGGGGGTCCTACAATGAGCAGTTCTTC. This encodes CASSPSASRGSYNEQFF.

V is TRBV29-1 and J is TRBJ2-7, with TRBD2 matching 8 bases. The CDR3 is 14 residues long. Germline CDR1 and CDR2: SQVTM and ANQGSEA. V was pared by 5 bases and J by 3 bases, with 9 bases of the junction left unmatched. The CDR3 reads CSVHPGGGYYEQYF. In DNA, the CDR3 is TGCAGCGTTCACCCCGGGGGGGGCTACTACGAGCAGTACTTC.

The gene calls are TRBV7-3 and TRBJ2-3; weak D call: TRBD2 (6 bases). CDR1 is SGHTA and CDR2 is FQGTGA in the germline V gene. V lost 3 bases to trimming and J lost 5 bases, with 15 bases between them. The CDR3 extends over 15 amino acids. The CDR3 coding sequence is TGTGCCAGCAGCTTTAGAGGAGGGCGAGGAGATACGCAGTATTTT. This gives the protein CASSFRGGRGDTQYF. Variable domain in full (rest from reference TRBV7-3 and TRBJ2-3): GAGVSQTPSNKVTEKGKYVELRCDPISGHTALYWYRQSLGQGPEFLIYFQGTGAADDSGLPNDRFFAVRPEGSVSTLKIQRTERGDSAVYLCASSFRGGRGDTQYFGPGTRLTVL.

This chain joins TRBV9 and TRBJ2-5; tentative D call: TRBD1 (6 bases). Per germline, CDR1 SGDLS and CDR2 YYNGEE. The CDR3 has 14 residues. The V gene lost 4 bases and the J gene lost 5 bases, with 15 bases spanning the gap. CDR3 sequence: CASSLQSRGETQYF. The CDR3 DNA follows: TGTGCCAGCAGCCTCCAATCCAGGGGCGAGACCCAGTACTTC.